The clone carrying this T cell receptor (beta chain) is a singleton in its sample. What it recognizes is unknown. In germline, CDR1 is KGHSH, CDR2 LQKENI. This CDR3 is 16 amino acids long. V was pared by 2 bases and J by 2 bases, with 12 bases between. The sample is drawn from a study of cytomegalovirus exposure and HLA in healthy donors. Whole-study findings and limits: Listed as cytomegalovirus-associated were 170 or so TCR beta chains.

The protocol was immunoSEQ multiplex PCR, while the TCRdb copy is restricted to in-frame clones and leaves out a portion. The sample contains some 80,000 clones, approximately 96% of which appear only once. The receptor was derived from a woman between 18 and 30 years old in good health and CMV-seronegative. Specimen: PBMCs. This chain uses TRBV18 with TRBJ2-2; D unclear. The CDR3 loop reads CASSPSRAINTGELFF. The DNA for the CDR3 is TGTGCCAGCTCACCATCTCGCGCTATAAACACCGGGGAGCTGTTTTTT.